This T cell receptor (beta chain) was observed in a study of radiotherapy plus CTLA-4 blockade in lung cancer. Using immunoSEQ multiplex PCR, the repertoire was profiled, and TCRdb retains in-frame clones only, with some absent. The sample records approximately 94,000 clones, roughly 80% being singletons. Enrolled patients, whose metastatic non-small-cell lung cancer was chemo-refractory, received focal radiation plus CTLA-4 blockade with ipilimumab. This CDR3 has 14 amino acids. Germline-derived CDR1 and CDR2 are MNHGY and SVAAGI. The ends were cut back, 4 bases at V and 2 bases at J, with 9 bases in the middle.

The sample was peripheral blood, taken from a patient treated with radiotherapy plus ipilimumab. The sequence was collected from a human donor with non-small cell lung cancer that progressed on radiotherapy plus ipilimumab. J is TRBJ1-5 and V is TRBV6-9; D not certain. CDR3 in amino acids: CASSLGWCNQPQHF. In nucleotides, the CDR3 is TGTGCCAGCAGTTTAGGGTGGTGCAATCAGCCCCAGCATTTT.